What follows are 14 T cell receptor beta chains derived from one specimen sequenced in a study of OX40 agonist ivuxolimab in advanced cancers. Method: immunoSEQ multiplex PCR; TCRdb's copy keeps in-frame clones and lacks some. The data contain 85,000 to 100,000 clones, around 87% of them singletons. The sequencing used CD4+ or CD8+ T cells sorted from blood, collected in a trial of the OX40 agonist ivuxolimab. Receptors were obtained from an adult with an advanced solid tumor such as melanoma, head and neck, liver or kidney cancer.

V gene TRBV2 combines with J gene TRBJ2-2; no definite D call. V lost 2 bases to trimming and J lost 5 bases, with 6 bases between them. Germline CDR1 is SNHLY and CDR2 is FYNNEI. This CDR3 is 13 amino acids long. DNA of the CDR3: TGTGCCAGCAGTGAATCGGCGACCGGGGAGCTGTTTTTT. This encodes CASSESATGELFF.

The chain links TRBV6-6 to TRBJ1-1, with 9 nucleotides matching TRBD1. This CDR3 spans 14 amino acids. Germline V gives CDR1 MNHNY, CDR2 SVGAGI (reference sequence). The V segment lost 2 bases and the J segment 4 bases; nucleotides outside the gene matches: 2. As DNA, the CDR3 is TGTGCCAGCAGTTACGCGGACAGGGGCACTGAAGCTTTCTTT. Amino acids: CASSYADRGTEAFF.

The V call is TRBV28, the J call TRBJ2-7; 10 bases map to TRBD1. With V trimmed by 6 bases and J by 6 bases, 11 bases remained unmatched. CDR3 size: 15 residues. Germline V gene data show CDR1 as MDHEN and CDR2 as SYDVKM. Here the CDR3 reads CASRGAGQGVGEQYF. The CDR3 DNA follows: TGTGCCAGCAGAGGGGCCGGACAGGGGGTGGGCGAGCAGTACTTC. The full variable domain, completed using reference TRBV28 and TRBJ2-7, is DVKVTQSSRYLVKRTGEKVFLECVQDMDHENMFWYRQDPGLGLRLIYFSYDVKMKEKGDIPEGYSVSREKKERFSLILESASTNQTSMYLCASRGAGQGVGEQYFGPGTRLTVT.

V is TRBV6-5 and J is TRBJ2-3, with 12 bases aligning to TRBD2. The CDR3 covers 16 residues. With 4 bases clipped from V and 2 bases from J, the junction kept 4 bases outside the gene matches. Germline CDR1 and CDR2: MNHEY and SVGAGI. For the CDR3, the DNA is TGTGCCAGCAGTTTGCTAGCGGGAGGGTACACAGATACGCAGTATTTT. As protein: CASSLLAGGYTDTQYF.

The DNA of the CDR3 is TGTGCCAGCAGCTTAGTTGGCGGGAGGGCCCCAGATACGCAGTATTTT. Residues: CASSLVGGRAPDTQYF. The rearrangement uses TRBV7-2 and TRBJ2-3; TRBD2 agrees at 9 bases. The CDR3 covers 16 residues. CDR1 SGHTA and CDR2 FQGNSA come from the germline V gene. After removal of 1 base from V and 4 bases from J, the junction contained 6 bases not matched to a gene.

This chain connects TRBV27 to TRBJ2-7; TRBD2 aligns across 15 bases. The trim removed 5 bases at V and 4 bases at J, leaving 3 bases unmatched. CDR3 length: 15 residues. The germline V gene encodes CDR1 MNHEY and CDR2 SMNVEV (reference sequence). In DNA, the CDR3 is TGTGCCAGCAGTGGAGGGACTAGCGGGAGGTACGAGCAGTACTTC. Its protein product is CASSGGTSGRYEQYF.

The chain uses TRBV27 and TRBJ2-7, with TRBD2 matching 9 bases. V was pared by 2 bases and J by 6 bases, with 5 bases of the junction left unmatched. Germline CDR1 and CDR2: MNHEY and SMNVEV (reference sequence). The CDR3 sequence is 14 residues long. CDR3: CASSLLPTSGEQYF. The CDR3 nucleotides are TGTGCCAGCAGTTTACTTCCGACTAGCGGCGAGCAGTACTTC.

This chain's CDR3 is CASSFKGARNQPQHF. CDR3 DNA: TGTGCCAGCAGTTTCAAGGGGGCTCGCAATCAGCCCCAGCATTTT. The V call is TRBV27, the J call TRBJ1-5, with TRBD1 identical over 7 bases. Germline lookup yields CDR1 MNHEY and CDR2 SMNVEV (reference sequence). The trim removed 3 bases at V and 2 bases at J, leaving 4 bases unmatched. The CDR3 totals 15 residues.

The rearrangement uses TRBV11-3 and TRBJ2-3; 10 nucleotides line up with TRBD2. The CDR3 is made up of 19 amino acids. Looked up from germline, CDR1 is SGHNT and CDR2 is YENEEA. V trimming: 1 base; J trimming: 5 bases; junction bases outside the gene matches: 15. CDR3 amino acids: CASSLGVRSLAGVGDTQYF. The DNA of the CDR3 is TGTGCCAGCAGCTTAGGGGTTCGCTCGCTAGCGGGAGTTGGAGATACGCAGTATTTT.

The chain is built from TRBV5-1 and TRBJ2-1, with 12 bases fitting TRBD2. The J segment lost 12 bases and the V segment lost 0 bases, leaving 7 bases of the junction unmatched. The germline V gene has CDR1 SGHRS and CDR2 YFSETQ. The CDR3 spans 15 residues. CDR3 region: CASSLETSGSYGQFF. The CDR3 region has the DNA TGCGCCAGCAGCTTGGAGACTAGCGGGAGCTATGGGCAGTTCTTC. The whole variable domain, filled in from reference TRBV5-1 and TRBJ2-1, reads KAGVTQTPRYLIKTRGQQVTLSCSPISGHRSVSWYQQTPGQGLQFLFEYFSETQRNKGNFPGRFSGRQFSNSRSEMNVSTLELGDSALYLCASSLETSGSYGQFFGPGTRLTVL.

The J gene is TRBJ1-2, the V gene TRBV4-3; 7 bases match TRBD1. The CDR3 length is 15 residues. The V gene end was trimmed by 3 bases and the J gene end by 3 bases; junction bases not matched to a gene: 7. CDR1 is LGHNA and CDR2 is YSLEER in the germline V gene. The CDR3 is CASSQETGTHYGYTF. CDR3 bases: TGCGCCAGCAGCCAGGAGACAGGGACCCACTATGGCTACACCTTC.

The CDR3 loop is CASSGDIRREGRETQYF. The DNA for the CDR3 is TGTGCCAGCAGCGGGGATATTAGGAGGGAGGGCCGGGAGACCCAGTACTTC. The chain combines TRBV9 with TRBJ2-5; 7 nucleotides line up with TRBD2. This CDR3 spans 17 amino acids. Germline trimming cut 3 bases from V and 5 bases from J; bases unmatched to any gene: 16. Germline V CDR1 and CDR2: SGDLS, YYNGEE.

V is TRBV2 and J is TRBJ2-3; TRBD2 aligns across 10 bases. Trimming cost V 5 bases and J 0 bases; bases outside gene matches: 20. CDR3 length: 21 residues. Germline lookup yields CDR1 SNHLY and CDR2 FYNNEI. The chain's CDR3 is CASSFGLAVPGQDPSTDTQYF. CDR3 nucleotide sequence: TGTGCCAGCAGTTTTGGACTAGCGGTTCCCGGCCAAGATCCTAGCACAGATACGCAGTATTTT.

The chain has TRBV28 and TRBJ2-5, with 8 positions matching TRBD1. Looked up from germline, CDR1 is MDHEN and CDR2 is SYDVKM. J gave up 2 bases and V 2 bases, and 7 bases lay outside the gene matches. The CDR3 spans 16 residues. CDR3 loop: CASSLLQGAGQETQYF. In DNA, the CDR3 is TGTGCCAGCAGTTTACTCCAGGGGGCGGGACAAGAGACCCAGTACTTC.